The text below deals with one TCR beta chain. TCRdb's table, derived via immunoSEQ multiplex PCR, lists solely in-frame clones and lacks some. This sample has tens of thousands of clones, with around 90% found just once. The entry originates in a study of technical replicates of blood from several donors. The TCR was taken from a human donor in good health. Sequencing was carried out using T cells isolated from PBMCs.

The CDR3: CASSFRDRVNEQFF. CDR3 bases: TGTGCCAGCAGCTTCCGGGACAGGGTAAATGAGCAGTTCTTC. The gene calls are TRBV5-4 and TRBJ2-1; 9 nucleotides line up with TRBD1. V trimming: 2 bases; J trimming: 7 bases; junction bases outside the gene matches: 4. Germline values: CDR1 SGHNT, CDR2 YYREEE (reference sequence). The CDR3 totals 14 residues.